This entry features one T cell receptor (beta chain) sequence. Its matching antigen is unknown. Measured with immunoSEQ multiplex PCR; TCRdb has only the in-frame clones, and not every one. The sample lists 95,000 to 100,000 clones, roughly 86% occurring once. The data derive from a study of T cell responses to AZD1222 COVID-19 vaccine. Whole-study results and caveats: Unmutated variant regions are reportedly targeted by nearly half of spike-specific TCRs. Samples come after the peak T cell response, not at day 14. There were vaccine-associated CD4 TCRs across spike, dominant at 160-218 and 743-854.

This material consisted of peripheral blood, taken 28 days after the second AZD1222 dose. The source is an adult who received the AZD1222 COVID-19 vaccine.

CDR3 DNA: TGTGCCATCAGTGAGTCCACGTACGCTAGCGGCACAGATACGCAGTATTTT. Encoded protein: CAISESTYASGTDTQYF. The rearrangement links TRBV10-3 to TRBJ2-3, with a weak D call TRBD2 (6 bases). CDR1 and CDR2 (germline): ENHRY, SYGVKD. There are 17 residues in the CDR3. V was trimmed by 0 bases and J by 1 base, leaving 14 bases between them.